These T cell receptor beta chains were read from a single sample in a study of blood T cell repertoires in COVID-19. Sequencing was performed with immunoSEQ multiplex PCR; in TCRdb, only in-frame clones are kept and a portion is missing. This sample has about 28,000 clones, with around 92% found just once. The sequencing sample was made of peripheral blood. These receptors were obtained from a woman aged 65 to 85 with COVID-19, enrolled during active disease. Both conserved end residues are part of each CDR3. D genes are given only for firm matches. A row's size may be missing; if present it is once, few, many or a size class.

j_gene	v_gene	abundance	d_gene	CDR3nt	CDR3aa
TRBJ2-1	TRBV27	.	TRBD2	TGTGCCAGCGGGACTAGCGGGATGAATGAGCAGTTCTTC	CASGTSGMNEQFF
TRBJ1-1	TRBV24-1	once	.	TGTGCCACCATGGCCACAGGGCGAGACACTGAAGCTTTCTTT	CATMATGRDTEAFF
TRBJ1-4	TRBV7-9	.	.	TGTGCCAGCAGCTTCTTGGGGGCTGCTAATGAAAAACTGTTTTTT	CASSFLGAANEKLFF
TRBJ2-2	TRBV5-1	.	.	TGCGCCAGCAGTCCACTAGGTTACACCGGGGAGCTGTTTTTT	CASSPLGYTGELFF
TRBJ1-5	TRBV6-6	.	TRBD1	TGTGCCAGCAGTTACTCCCCAGGGGGTGGGCCCCAGCATTTT	CASSYSPGGGPQHF
TRBJ2-7	TRBV7-2	.	TRBD2	TGTGCCAGCAGCTCTCTAGCGGGAGTCGACGAGCAGTACTTC	CASSSLAGVDEQYF
TRBJ2-6	TRBV6-4	.	.	TGTGCCAGCAGCCTTTCCGAGGCCTCTGGGGCCAACGTCCTGACTTTC	CASSLSEASGANVLTF
TRBJ2-1	TRBV9	few	TRBD2	TGTGCCAGCAGCGTTGGGACTAGAAATGAGCAGTTCTTC	CASSVGTRNEQFF
TRBJ2-1	TRBV7-9	.	.	TGTGCCAGCAGCACGCACCGTCAGGGTTTCAATGAGCAGTTCTTC	CASSTHRQGFNEQFF
TRBJ2-5	TRBV14	.	TRBD2	TGTGCCAGCAGCCAAACCGGGACTAGCGGTACCATAACGGAGACCCAGTACTTC	CASSQTGTSGTITETQYF
TRBJ1-2	TRBV6-5	.	.	TGTGCCAGCAGTTCCCGAGGGGGCTACACCTTC	CASSSRGGYTF
TRBJ2-3	TRBV6-5	once	.	TGTGCCGCTAGTGATGGTAGCACAGATACGCAGTATTTT	CAASDGSTDTQYF
TRBJ1-4	TRBV11-2	.	TRBD1	TGTGCCAGCAGCTTAGGACAGGGCGGGGAAAAACTGTTTTTT	CASSLGQGGEKLFF
TRBJ2-7	TRBV6-1	.	TRBD2	TGTGCCAGCAGTGATCCGGGGGGATCGGCCTACGAGCAGTACTTC	CASSDPGGSAYEQYF
TRBJ2-7	TRBV6-4	.	TRBD2	TGTGCCAGCAGTGGGACTAGCGGGAGGCCGGGAGGGTACGAGCAGTACTTC	CASSGTSGRPGGYEQYF
TRBJ1-5	TRBV6-6	once	.	TGTGCCAGCAGCACTCCAGGGTTTCAGCCCCAGCATTTT	CASSTPGFQPQHF
TRBJ2-7	TRBV28	.	TRBD2	TGTGCCAGCAGGGCCCTAGCGGGAGGGCCATACGAGCAGTACTTC	CASRALAGGPYEQYF
TRBJ2-1	TRBV30	.	.	TGTGGAGGGGGAGAGACCTACAATGAGCAGTTCTTC	CGGGETYNEQFF
TRBJ2-5	TRBV18	.	.	TGTGCCAGCTCACCAGCTAAACAGGGCCAGGAGACCCAGTACTTC	CASSPAKQGQETQYF
TRBJ2-7	TRBV28	.	.	TGTGCCAGCCGCACCCGCAGGGATTCATTGAACGAGCAGTACTTC	CASRTRRDSLNEQYF
TRBJ1-3	TRBV19	.	.	TGTGCCAGTAGCCCTTTGGGCCGTGGAAACACCATATATTTT	CASSPLGRGNTIYF
TRBJ1-5	TRBV28	.	.	TGTGCCAGCAGTGCCCCGGGTTCGCATCAGCCCCAGCATTTT	CASSAPGSHQPQHF
TRBJ1-5	TRBV7-9	.	.	TGTGCCAGCAGCTCAAACACCGATCAGCCCCAGCATTTT	CASSSNTDQPQHF
TRBJ2-5	TRBV14	.	.	TGTGCCAGCAGCCAAGAGGGGGGAGTGGAGACCCAGTACTTC	CASSQEGGVETQYF
TRBJ1-5	TRBV19	few	TRBD1	TGTGCCAGTAGTATTGGGACAGGCTCCCGGAGTCAGCCCCAGCATTTT	CASSIGTGSRSQPQHF
TRBJ2-1	TRBV7-2	.	.	TGTGCCAGCAGCTTAGATGATACGGGCAATGAGCAGTTCTTC	CASSLDDTGNEQFF
TRBJ2-1	TRBV10-3	.	.	TGTGCCATCAGGAGGACTGAAGATGAGCAGTTCTTC	CAIRRTEDEQFF
TRBJ1-3	TRBV10-2	.	.	TGCGCCAGCAGTGAGTCAGCCATGCTCTCTGGAAACACCATATATTTT	CASSESAMLSGNTIYF
TRBJ2-1	TRBV7-9	.	TRBD1	TGTGCCATTGGGGGACAGGACTACAATGAGCAGTTCTTC	CAIGGQDYNEQFF
TRBJ1-5	TRBV19	.	.	TGTGCCAGTAGGGGGCGACAGGTGGGCAATCAGCCCCAGCATTTT	CASRGRQVGNQPQHF
TRBJ1-5	TRBV2	.	.	TGTGCCAGCAGTGAAAACAGTCCCAATCAGCCCCAGCATTTT	CASSENSPNQPQHF
TRBJ2-4	TRBV14	.	.	TGTGCCAGCAGTCTCAACAGGGATGGGATTCAGTACTTC	CASSLNRDGIQYF
TRBJ1-5	TRBV18	.	.	TGTGCCAGCTCGAGGGCGGAAGCAAATCAGCCCCAGCATTTT	CASSRAEANQPQHF
TRBJ1-2	TRBV19	once	TRBD1	TGTGCCAGTAACCCCGCGGGGCCAGGGGGCGCGGTCAGCTATGGCTACACCTTC	CASNPAGPGGAVSYGYTF
TRBJ2-7	TRBV5-4	once	TRBD1	TGTGCCAGCAGCCTCCGACAGGGCCCCTTCTACGAGCAGTACTTC	CASSLRQGPFYEQYF
TRBJ2-7	TRBV28	.	TRBD2	TGTGCCAGCAGCCCAAGCGGGAGGGCCTTGGGGGAGCAGTACTTC	CASSPSGRALGEQYF
TRBJ2-7	TRBV3-1/TRBV3-2	once	.	TGTGCCAGCAGCCCTTTGCCGGCAGGGAACTACGAGCAGTACTTC	CASSPLPAGNYEQYF
TRBJ2-3	TRBV6-5	.	TRBD2	TGTGCCAGCCGGACTAGCGGGAGTACAGATACGCAGTATTTT	CASRTSGSTDTQYF
TRBJ2-1	TRBV5-4	.	.	TGTGCCAGCAGCTTAGAGGGCGGCCCCTACAATGAGCAGTTCTTC	CASSLEGGPYNEQFF
TRBJ1-1	TRBV10-1	.	.	TGCGCCAGCAGTACGGGGAGACAGAACACTGAAGCTTTCTTT	CASSTGRQNTEAFF
TRBJ1-1	TRBV2	.	.	TGTGCCAGCAGTGAAAACCCGGGAAACACTGAAGCTTTCTTT	CASSENPGNTEAFF
TRBJ1-4	TRBV19	.	TRBD1	TGTGCCAGTAGGACAGGGATAGGCGAAAAACTGTTTTTT	CASRTGIGEKLFF
TRBJ2-1	TRBV5-1	.	TRBD2	TGCGCCAGCAGCTTGGCTGGGCTAGCGGGAGGTAATGAGCAGTTCTTC	CASSLAGLAGGNEQFF
TRBJ1-1	TRBV10-3	.	TRBD1	TGTGCCACCGCCGGGACAGGGCTTACTGAAGCTTTCTTT	CATAGTGLTEAFF
TRBJ1-3	TRBV30	.	.	TGTGCCTGGGAAACTGGTTCAGGGGGAAACACCATATATTTT	CAWETGSGGNTIYF
TRBJ1-5	TRBV6-5	.	.	TGTGCCAGCAGTTCATTACCGGACAGTAATCAGCCCCAGCATTTT	CASSSLPDSNQPQHF